The rows below give T cell receptor beta chains drawn from one sample of a study of cytomegalovirus exposure and HLA in healthy donors. Assay used: immunoSEQ multiplex PCR; TCRdb lists only in-frame clones, some missing. Here the sample spans around 160,000 clones, around 86% being singletons. Sequenced material: PBMCs. The receptors here all came from a man aged 50 to 60 in good health and CMV-seropositive. The CDR3 runs from the conserved cysteine through the conserved F or W. The order of the fields is V gene, D gene, J gene, clone size, CDR3 protein, CDR3 DNA. A D gene is named only where the DNA matches it firmly. Only some rows state a clone size, as once, few, many or a class for expanded clones.

v_gene: TRBV19
d_gene: TRBD1
j_gene: TRBJ2-7
abundance: once
CDR3aa: CASSIGTGGQYEQYF
CDR3nt: TGTGCCAGTAGTATCGGGACAGGGGGCCAGTACGAGCAGTACTTC

v_gene: TRBV9
d_gene: TRBD1
j_gene: TRBJ2-3
abundance: .
CDR3aa: CASSVGTGAHTDTQYF
CDR3nt: TGTGCCAGCAGCGTAGGGACAGGGGCTCACACAGATACGCAGTATTTT

v_gene: TRBV9
d_gene: TRBD2
j_gene: TRBJ2-3
abundance: few
CDR3aa: CASSVGGGSDTQYF
CDR3nt: TGTGCCAGCAGCGTAGGGGGGGGGTCAGATACGCAGTATTTT

v_gene: TRBV28
d_gene: TRBD1
j_gene: TRBJ1-2
abundance: .
CDR3aa: CASSFGTDGYTF
CDR3nt: TGTGCCAGCAGTTTTGGGACAGATGGCTACACCTTC

v_gene: TRBV7-9
d_gene: .
j_gene: TRBJ2-3
abundance: .
CDR3aa: CASSRDWEGDTQYF
CDR3nt: TGTGCCAGCAGCCGGGACTGGGAAGGAGATACGCAGTATTTT

v_gene: TRBV6-5
d_gene: .
j_gene: TRBJ2-1
abundance: .
CDR3aa: CASKILDNEQFF
CDR3nt: TGTGCCAGCAAGATACTAGACAATGAGCAGTTCTTC

v_gene: TRBV19
d_gene: .
j_gene: TRBJ1-3
abundance: .
CDR3aa: CATAGISGNTIYF
CDR3nt: TGTGCCACCGCGGGGATCTCTGGAAACACCATATATTTT

v_gene: TRBV7-6
d_gene: TRBD2
j_gene: TRBJ2-3
abundance: .
CDR3aa: CASSSSGRADTQYF
CDR3nt: TGTGCCAGCAGCTCTAGCGGGAGGGCGGATACGCAGTATTTT

v_gene: TRBV5-6
d_gene: .
j_gene: TRBJ2-5
abundance: .
CDR3aa: CASSFGAIGVWQGIETQYF
CDR3nt: TGTGCCAGCAGCTTCGGTGCTATTGGGGTATGGCAGGGGATAGAGACCCAGTACTTC

v_gene: TRBV5-1
d_gene: .
j_gene: TRBJ1-4
abundance: .
CDR3aa: CASSSQGVGEKLFF
CDR3nt: TGCGCCAGCAGCTCACAGGGAGTCGGAGAAAAACTGTTTTTT

v_gene: TRBV18
d_gene: TRBD2
j_gene: TRBJ2-3
abundance: once
CDR3aa: CASSAPGLAGGTDTQYF
CDR3nt: TGTGCCAGCTCAGCTCCGGGACTAGCGGGGGGAACAGATACGCAGTATTTT

v_gene: TRBV11-3
d_gene: .
j_gene: TRBJ2-1
abundance: once
CDR3aa: CASSSTRDSEQFF
CDR3nt: TGTGCCAGCAGTTCCACTAGGGATAGTGAGCAGTTCTTC

v_gene: TRBV11-1
d_gene: TRBD1
j_gene: TRBJ2-7
abundance: .
CDR3aa: CASSSSGTGSSYEQYF
CDR3nt: TGTGCCAGCAGCTCCTCCGGGACAGGGAGCTCCTACGAGCAGTACTTC

v_gene: TRBV18
d_gene: TRBD1
j_gene: TRBJ1-6
abundance: .
CDR3aa: CASSTLVGQGRGDNSPLHF
CDR3nt: TGTGCCAGCTCAACACTCGTCGGACAGGGGCGAGGTGATAATTCACCCCTCCACTTT

v_gene: TRBV7-6
d_gene: .
j_gene: TRBJ2-2
abundance: .
CDR3aa: CASSPLAWNTGELFF
CDR3nt: TGTGCCAGCAGCCCTCTAGCCTGGAACACCGGGGAGCTGTTTTTT

v_gene: TRBV6-1
d_gene: .
j_gene: TRBJ1-2
abundance: .
CDR3aa: CASSEVDYSNYGYTF
CDR3nt: TGTGCCAGCAGTGAAGTTGACTATTCTAACTATGGCTACACCTTC

v_gene: TRBV2
d_gene: .
j_gene: TRBJ2-3
abundance: .
CDR3aa: CASSYGTDTQYF
CDR3nt: TGTGCCAGCAGTTATGGCACAGATACGCAGTATTTT

v_gene: TRBV18
d_gene: TRBD2
j_gene: TRBJ2-1
abundance: .
CDR3aa: CASSPPGGSYNEQFF
CDR3nt: TGTGCCAGCTCACCACCGGGCGGGAGCTACAATGAGCAGTTCTTC

v_gene: TRBV19
d_gene: .
j_gene: TRBJ1-1
abundance: .
CDR3aa: CASTMGGTTEAFF
CDR3nt: TGTGCCAGTACTATGGGGGGGACCACTGAAGCTTTCTTT

v_gene: TRBV25-1
d_gene: TRBD2
j_gene: TRBJ2-7
abundance: .
CDR3aa: CASGGEGGGFEQYF
CDR3nt: TGTGCCAGCGGCGGGGAGGGAGGAGGCTTCGAGCAGTACTTC

v_gene: TRBV10-3
d_gene: TRBD1
j_gene: TRBJ1-2
abundance: .
CDR3aa: CAIKGQGAANYGYTF
CDR3nt: TGTGCCATCAAGGGACAGGGGGCGGCTAACTATGGCTACACCTTC

v_gene: TRBV2
d_gene: .
j_gene: TRBJ2-7
abundance: few
CDR3aa: CASTGLYEQYF
CDR3nt: TGTGCCAGCACAGGTCTCTACGAGCAGTACTTC

v_gene: TRBV7-8
d_gene: .
j_gene: TRBJ2-1
abundance: .
CDR3aa: CASSLDRRGGRPGNEQFF
CDR3nt: TGTGCCAGCAGCTTAGACCGCCGCGGGGGCCGACCCGGGAATGAGCAGTTCTTC

v_gene: TRBV6-4
d_gene: TRBD2
j_gene: TRBJ2-3
abundance: .
CDR3aa: CASSSGGASDTQYF
CDR3nt: TGTGCCAGCAGTAGCGGGGGGGCCTCAGATACGCAGTATTTT

v_gene: TRBV4-1
d_gene: TRBD2
j_gene: TRBJ2-3
abundance: .
CDR3aa: CASSQPGLAGGADTQYF
CDR3nt: TGCGCCAGCAGCCAACCGGGACTAGCGGGAGGGGCAGATACGCAGTATTTT

v_gene: TRBV4-3
d_gene: .
j_gene: TRBJ1-2
abundance: .
CDR3aa: CASSQDLAAYGYTF
CDR3nt: TGCGCCAGCAGCCAAGATTTGGCGGCGTATGGCTACACCTTC

v_gene: TRBV6-5
d_gene: TRBD1
j_gene: TRBJ1-5
abundance: .
CDR3aa: CASSTRGLSNQPQHF
CDR3nt: TGTGCCAGCAGTACCAGGGGGCTGAGCAATCAGCCCCAGCATTTT

v_gene: TRBV7-8
d_gene: .
j_gene: TRBJ1-1
abundance: few
CDR3aa: CASSLVGGNTEAFF
CDR3nt: TGTGCCAGCAGCTTAGTGGGGGGGAACACTGAAGCTTTCTTT

v_gene: TRBV19
d_gene: .
j_gene: TRBJ1-1
abundance: .
CDR3aa: CASKDRRNTEAFF
CDR3nt: TGTGCCAGTAAAGACAGGAGGAACACTGAAGCTTTCTTT

v_gene: TRBV2
d_gene: .
j_gene: TRBJ2-3
abundance: .
CDR3aa: CASSEGAGNTDTQYF
CDR3nt: TGTGCCAGCAGTGAAGGGGCGGGAAACACAGATACGCAGTATTTT

v_gene: TRBV7-9
d_gene: .
j_gene: TRBJ1-1
abundance: few
CDR3aa: CASSLAQTVAEAFF
CDR3nt: TGTGCCAGCAGCTTAGCGCAAACTGTGGCTGAAGCTTTCTTT

v_gene: TRBV28
d_gene: TRBD1
j_gene: TRBJ2-7
abundance: .
CDR3aa: CASSGDRGSYEQYF
CDR3nt: TGTGCCAGCAGCGGGGACAGGGGCTCCTACGAGCAGTACTTC

v_gene: TRBV6-5
d_gene: .
j_gene: TRBJ1-5
abundance: .
CDR3aa: CASRAGSYSNQPQHF
CDR3nt: TGTGCCAGCAGGGCGGGATCTTATAGCAATCAGCCCCAGCATTTT

v_gene: TRBV5-6
d_gene: .
j_gene: TRBJ2-3
abundance: .
CDR3aa: CASTPGTDTQYF
CDR3nt: TGTGCCAGCACCCCTGGCACAGATACGCAGTATTTT

v_gene: TRBV19
d_gene: TRBD2
j_gene: TRBJ2-7
abundance: .
CDR3aa: CASSALGRLSYEQYF
CDR3nt: TGTGCCAGTAGCGCCCTCGGGAGGCTCTCCTACGAGCAGTACTTC

v_gene: TRBV6-5
d_gene: TRBD1
j_gene: TRBJ2-5
abundance: .
CDR3aa: CASSPLGTVQETQYF
CDR3nt: TGTGCCAGCAGCCCTCTAGGGACAGTACAAGAGACCCAGTACTTC

v_gene: TRBV5-4
d_gene: .
j_gene: TRBJ2-1
abundance: .
CDR3aa: CASSLVVNNEQFF
CDR3nt: TGTGCCAGCAGCTTGGTAGTTAACAATGAGCAGTTCTTC

v_gene: TRBV5-6
d_gene: TRBD1
j_gene: TRBJ2-7
abundance: .
CDR3aa: CASSATGTGSYEQYF
CDR3nt: TGTGCCAGCAGTGCAACCGGGACAGGGAGCTACGAGCAGTACTTC

v_gene: TRBV18
d_gene: TRBD2
j_gene: TRBJ2-1
abundance: .
CDR3aa: CASSSGLAGESSYNEQFF
CDR3nt: TGTGCCAGCTCATCAGGACTAGCGGGGGAGAGCTCCTACAATGAGCAGTTCTTC

v_gene: TRBV19
d_gene: TRBD2
j_gene: TRBJ2-7
abundance: .
CDR3aa: CASGAGEAYEQYF
CDR3nt: TGTGCCTCCGGGGCGGGAGAGGCCTACGAGCAGTACTTC

v_gene: TRBV5-1
d_gene: TRBD1
j_gene: TRBJ1-4
abundance: .
CDR3aa: CASSLVGPGQGARMEKLFF
CDR3nt: TGCGCCAGCAGCTTGGTGGGTCCGGGACAGGGGGCCCGAATGGAAAAACTGTTTTTT